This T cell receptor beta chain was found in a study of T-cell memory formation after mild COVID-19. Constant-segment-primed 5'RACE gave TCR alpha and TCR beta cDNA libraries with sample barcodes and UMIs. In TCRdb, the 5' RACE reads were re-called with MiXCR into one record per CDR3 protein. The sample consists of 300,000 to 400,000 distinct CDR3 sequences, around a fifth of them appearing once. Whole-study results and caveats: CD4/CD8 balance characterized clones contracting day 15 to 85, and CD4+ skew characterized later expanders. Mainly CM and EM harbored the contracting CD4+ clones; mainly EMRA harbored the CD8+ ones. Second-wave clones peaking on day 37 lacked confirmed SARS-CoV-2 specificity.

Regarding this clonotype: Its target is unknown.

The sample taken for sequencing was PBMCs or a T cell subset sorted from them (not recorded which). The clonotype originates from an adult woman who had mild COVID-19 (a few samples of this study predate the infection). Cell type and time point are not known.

The CDR3 DNA sequence: TGTGCCAGCAGTGACTTTACAGGCACCCAGTACTTC. Translated, it gives CASSDFTGTQYF. This rearrangement joins TRBV6-4 to TRBJ2-5; D may be TRBD1 (5 bases). The CDR3 covers 12 residues. The V gene lost 1 base and the J gene lost 8 bases, with 8 bases spanning the gap. Germline V lookup: CDR1 MRHNA, CDR2 SNTAGT.